This T cell receptor beta chain was captured by sequencing in a study of cytomegalovirus exposure and HLA in healthy donors. Study-wide results and limits: The study put under 200 TCR beta chains on its list as cytomegalovirus-associated.

With regard to this clone: The target antigen is unknown.

The table came from immunoSEQ multiplex PCR; TCRdb's copy has only in-frame clones and leaves some out. This sample has roughly 170,000 clones, with approximately 84% found just once. The receptor comes from a woman under 30 in good health and CMV-seropositive. The sequencing sample was made of PBMCs.

The CDR3 coding sequence is TGTGCCAGCAGTTTAAGAGACAAGGGGCAGCCCCAGCATTTT. Protein: CASSLRDKGQPQHF. This sequence joins TRBV6-5 and TRBJ1-5; TRBD1 is a possible D gene (5 bases). V gave up 4 bases and J gave up 7 bases, with 14 bases separating them. This CDR3 contains 14 residues. The V gene's germline CDR1 is MNHEY and CDR2 SVGAGI.